These T cell receptor beta chains were read from a single sample in a study of CD8+CD57+ T cells in acquired aplastic anemia. Each CDR3 protein is one row after TCRdb ran MiXCR on the reads. The sample has about 62,000 distinct CDR3 sequences, 55% seen once. The sequencing input was sorted CD4+, CD8+, or CD8+CD57+ T cells (not recorded which) from PBMCs. These receptors were taken from a human donor in good health, serving as a control. Both conserved end residues are part of each CDR3. Each record gives: D gene, V gene, clone size, J gene, CDR3 protein, CDR3 DNA. A D gene is named only where the DNA matches it firmly. The size field is filled for only some rows; it gives once, few, many or a size class.

D gene: .
V gene: TRBV5-1
clone size: .
J gene: TRBJ2-7
CDR3 protein: CASSYDSAGEQYF
CDR3 DNA: TGCGCCAGCAGCTATGACAGTGCAGGGGAGCAGTACTTC

D gene: TRBD1
V gene: TRBV7-6
clone size: .
J gene: TRBJ1-6
CDR3 protein: CASTPDRATGSPLHF
CDR3 DNA: TGTGCCAGCACCCCGGACAGGGCCACGGGGTCACCCCTCCACTTT

D gene: .
V gene: TRBV6-2/TRBV6-3
clone size: .
J gene: TRBJ1-2
CDR3 protein: CASSQQGWSYGYTF
CDR3 DNA: TGTGCCAGCAGTCAACAGGGTTGGAGCTATGGCTACACCTTC

D gene: .
V gene: TRBV4-2
clone size: .
J gene: TRBJ1-1
CDR3 protein: CASSPSRGIGGTEAFF
CDR3 DNA: TGTGCCAGCAGCCCTTCCCGGGGCATTGGGGGCACTGAAGCTTTCTTT

D gene: TRBD2
V gene: TRBV2
clone size: many
J gene: TRBJ2-5
CDR3 protein: CASRGLAPGETQYF
CDR3 DNA: TGTGCCAGCAGAGGACTAGCCCCCGGGGAGACCCAGTACTTC

D gene: .
V gene: TRBV5-1
clone size: .
J gene: TRBJ2-7
CDR3 protein: CASSLGGTREQYF
CDR3 DNA: TGCGCCAGCAGCTTGGGTGGGACACGCGAGCAGTACTTC

D gene: .
V gene: TRBV19
clone size: .
J gene: TRBJ2-7
CDR3 protein: CASSIGRTYEQYF
CDR3 DNA: TGTGCCAGTAGTATCGGCAGGACGTACGAGCAGTACTTC

D gene: .
V gene: TRBV27
clone size: many
J gene: TRBJ1-6
CDR3 protein: CASTSPRRNSPLHF
CDR3 DNA: TGTGCCAGCACTTCCCCACGGAGAAATTCACCCCTCCACTTT

D gene: TRBD1
V gene: TRBV11-2
clone size: .
J gene: TRBJ1-2
CDR3 protein: CASSPPPGQSRYGYTF
CDR3 DNA: TGTGCCAGCAGCCCCCCCCCGGGACAGTCGCGCTATGGCTACACCTTC

D gene: TRBD2
V gene: TRBV7-7
clone size: once
J gene: TRBJ2-3
CDR3 protein: CASSLSAGLGDTQYF
CDR3 DNA: TGTGCTAGCAGCTTATCAGCGGGGCTTGGAGATACGCAGTATTTT

D gene: TRBD2
V gene: TRBV7-3
clone size: .
J gene: TRBJ2-3
CDR3 protein: CASPGLAGGTDTQYF
CDR3 DNA: TGTGCCAGCCCGGGACTAGCGGGAGGCACAGATACGCAGTATTTT

D gene: TRBD2
V gene: TRBV9
clone size: .
J gene: TRBJ2-7
CDR3 protein: CASSVAGSSGTYEQYF
CDR3 DNA: TGTGCCAGCAGCGTAGCTGGGTCTAGCGGGACCTACGAGCAGTACTTC

D gene: .
V gene: TRBV25-1
clone size: .
J gene: TRBJ1-1
CDR3 protein: CARGLDTEAFF
CDR3 DNA: TGTGCCAGGGGGCTGGACACTGAAGCTTTCTTT

D gene: .
V gene: TRBV29-1
clone size: medium-sized
J gene: TRBJ2-7
CDR3 protein: CSVSLMLREQYF
CDR3 DNA: TGCAGCGTTTCCCTGATGCTTAGGGAGCAGTACTTC

D gene: .
V gene: TRBV24-1
clone size: .
J gene: TRBJ2-3
CDR3 protein: CATSDARAALGTDTQYF
CDR3 DNA: TGTGCCACCAGTGATGCGCGGGCGGCGCTCGGCACAGATACGCAGTATTTT

D gene: TRBD1
V gene: TRBV20-1
clone size: .
J gene: TRBJ1-6
CDR3 protein: CSFRDRGNSPLHF
CDR3 DNA: TGCAGCTTTCGGGACAGGGGGAATTCACCCCTCCACTTT

D gene: TRBD1
V gene: TRBV19
clone size: once
J gene: TRBJ1-1
CDR3 protein: CASTTGGRRTTEAFF
CDR3 DNA: TGTGCCAGTACCACAGGGGGTAGACGGACCACTGAAGCTTTCTTT